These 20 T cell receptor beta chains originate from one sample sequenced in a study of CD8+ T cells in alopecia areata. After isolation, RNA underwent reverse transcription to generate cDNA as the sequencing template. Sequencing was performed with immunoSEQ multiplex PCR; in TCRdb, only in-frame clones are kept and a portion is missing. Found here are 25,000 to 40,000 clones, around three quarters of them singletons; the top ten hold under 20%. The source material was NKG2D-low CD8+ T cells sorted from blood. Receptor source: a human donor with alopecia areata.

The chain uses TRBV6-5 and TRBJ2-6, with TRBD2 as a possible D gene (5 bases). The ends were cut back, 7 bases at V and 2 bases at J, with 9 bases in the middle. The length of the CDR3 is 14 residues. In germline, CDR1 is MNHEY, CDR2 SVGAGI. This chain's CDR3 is CASTGEAGANVLTF. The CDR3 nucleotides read TGTGCCAGCACCGGGGAAGCTGGGGCCAACGTCCTGACTTTC.

The CDR3: CASSRSLSGIYSGELFF. CDR3 nucleotides: TGCGCCAGCAGCCGAAGCCTGAGCGGGATTTATTCCGGGGAGCTGTTTTTT. The chain joins TRBV4-1 to TRBJ2-2; 7 nucleotides agree with TRBD2. J lost 6 bases, V lost 4 bases, and 14 bases had no gene match. The CDR3 has 17 amino acids. The germline V gene has CDR1 MGHRA and CDR2 YSYEKL.

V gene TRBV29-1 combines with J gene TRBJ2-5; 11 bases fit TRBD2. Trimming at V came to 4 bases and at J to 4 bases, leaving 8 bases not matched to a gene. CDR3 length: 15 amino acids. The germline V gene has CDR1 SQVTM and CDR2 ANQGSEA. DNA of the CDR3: TGCAGCGTTGGGACACTAGCGGGGGTAGGAGAGACCCAGTACTTC. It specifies CSVGTLAGVGETQYF.

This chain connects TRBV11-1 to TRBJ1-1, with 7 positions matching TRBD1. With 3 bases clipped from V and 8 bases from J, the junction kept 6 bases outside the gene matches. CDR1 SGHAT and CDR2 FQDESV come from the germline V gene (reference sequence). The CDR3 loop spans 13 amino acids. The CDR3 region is CASSFGTAIEAFF. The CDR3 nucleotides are TGTGCCAGCAGCTTCGGGACAGCAATAGAAGCTTTCTTT.

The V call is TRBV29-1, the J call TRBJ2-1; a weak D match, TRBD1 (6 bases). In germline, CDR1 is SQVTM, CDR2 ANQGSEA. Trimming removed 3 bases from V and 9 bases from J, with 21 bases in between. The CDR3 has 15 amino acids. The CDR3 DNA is TGCAGCGTTGAGGTGTCAGGGCGAGGGACAATTGAGCAGTTCTTC. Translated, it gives CSVEVSGRGTIEQFF.

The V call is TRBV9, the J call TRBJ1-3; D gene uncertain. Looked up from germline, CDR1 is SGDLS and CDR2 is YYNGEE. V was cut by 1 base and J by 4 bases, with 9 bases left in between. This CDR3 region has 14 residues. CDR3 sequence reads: CASSVKARGNTIYF. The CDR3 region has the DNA TGTGCCAGCAGCGTAAAGGCGAGGGGAAACACCATATATTTT.

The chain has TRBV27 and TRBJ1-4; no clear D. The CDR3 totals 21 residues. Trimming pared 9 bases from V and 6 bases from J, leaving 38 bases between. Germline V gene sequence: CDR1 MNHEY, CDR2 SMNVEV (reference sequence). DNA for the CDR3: TGTGCCAGAGTCTATTATTTGAAACCACCCCCGGACGGTAAGGTAGATGAAAAACTGTTTTTT. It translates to CARVYYLKPPPDGKVDEKLFF. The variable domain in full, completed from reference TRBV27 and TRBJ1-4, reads EAQVTQNPRYLITVTGKKLTVTCSQNMNHEYMSWYRQDPGLGLRQIYYSMNVEVTDKGDVPEGYKVSRKEKRNFPLILESPSPNQTSLYFCARVYYLKPPPDGKVDEKLFFGSGTQLSVL.

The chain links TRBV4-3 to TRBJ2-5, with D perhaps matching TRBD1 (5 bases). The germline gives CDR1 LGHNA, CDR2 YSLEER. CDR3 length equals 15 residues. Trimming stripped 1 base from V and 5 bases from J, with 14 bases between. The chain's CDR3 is CASSQVHRTSETQYF. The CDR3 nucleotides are TGCGCCAGCAGCCAAGTTCACAGGACCTCGGAGACCCAGTACTTC.

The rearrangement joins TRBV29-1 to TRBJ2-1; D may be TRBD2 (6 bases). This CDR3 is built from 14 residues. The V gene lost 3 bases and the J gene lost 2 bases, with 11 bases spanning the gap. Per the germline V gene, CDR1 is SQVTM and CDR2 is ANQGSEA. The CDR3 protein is CSVDWRGAYNEQFF. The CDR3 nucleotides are TGCAGCGTTGACTGGCGCGGGGCCTACAATGAGCAGTTCTTC.

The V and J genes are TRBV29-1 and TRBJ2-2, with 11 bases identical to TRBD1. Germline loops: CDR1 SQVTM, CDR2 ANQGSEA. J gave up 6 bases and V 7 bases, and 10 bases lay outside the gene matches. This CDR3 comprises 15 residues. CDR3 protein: CSGRGQGADAGELFF. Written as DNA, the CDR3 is TGCAGCGGTAGAGGACAGGGGGCTGATGCCGGGGAGCTGTTTTTT.

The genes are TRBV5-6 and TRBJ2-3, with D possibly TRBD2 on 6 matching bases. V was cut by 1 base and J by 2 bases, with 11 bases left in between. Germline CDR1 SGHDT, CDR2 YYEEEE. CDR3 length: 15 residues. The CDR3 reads CASSLHPGDTDTQYF. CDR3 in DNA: TGTGCCAGCAGCTTGCACCCGGGGGACACAGATACGCAGTATTTT.

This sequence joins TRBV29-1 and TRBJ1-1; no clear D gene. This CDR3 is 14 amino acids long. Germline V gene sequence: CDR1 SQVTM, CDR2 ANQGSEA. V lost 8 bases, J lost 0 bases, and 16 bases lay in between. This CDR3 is CSHSRRLLNTEAFF. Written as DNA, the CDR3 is TGCAGCCATTCCCGTAGACTCCTGAACACTGAAGCTTTCTTT.

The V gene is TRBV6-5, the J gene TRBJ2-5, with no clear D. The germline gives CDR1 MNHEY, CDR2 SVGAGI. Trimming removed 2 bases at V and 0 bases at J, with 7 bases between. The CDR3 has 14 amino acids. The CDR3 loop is CASSYVADQETQYF. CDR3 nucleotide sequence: TGTGCCAGCAGTTACGTGGCGGACCAAGAGACCCAGTACTTC.

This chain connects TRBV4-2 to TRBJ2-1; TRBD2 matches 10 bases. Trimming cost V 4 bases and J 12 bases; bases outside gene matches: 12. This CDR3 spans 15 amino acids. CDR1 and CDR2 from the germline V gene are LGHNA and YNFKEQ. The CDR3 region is CASSPGASGSAVQFF. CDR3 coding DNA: TGTGCCAGCAGCCCTGGGGCTAGCGGGAGTGCGGTGCAGTTCTTC.

In DNA, the CDR3 is TGCAGCGTTGCCCACGGGACCGTTAATGAAAAACTGTTTTTT. It translates to CSVAHGTVNEKLFF. The chain employs TRBV29-1 and TRBJ1-4, with a possible D match to TRBD1 (5 bases). V was pared by 4 bases and J by 4 bases, with 13 bases between. This CDR3 is built from 14 residues. Germline V gene lookup returns CDR1 SQVTM and CDR2 ANQGSEA.

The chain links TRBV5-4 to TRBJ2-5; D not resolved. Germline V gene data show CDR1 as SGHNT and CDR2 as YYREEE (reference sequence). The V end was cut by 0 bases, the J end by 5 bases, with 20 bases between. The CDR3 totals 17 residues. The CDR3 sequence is CASSLASVLANSETQYF. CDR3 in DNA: TGTGCCAGCAGCTTGGCCTCGGTTCTGGCTAACTCGGAGACCCAGTACTTC.

The CDR3 DNA reads as TGTGCCAGCAGTCGGGGACAGGAACCTAACTATGGCTACACCTTC. Translated, it gives CASSRGQEPNYGYTF. This chain connects TRBV7-9 to TRBJ1-2; 8 nucleotides agree with TRBD1. J gave up 0 bases and V 6 bases, and 6 bases lay outside the gene matches. Germline values: CDR1 SEHNR, CDR2 FQNEAQ (reference sequence). CDR3 length: 15 residues.

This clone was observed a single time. The DNA of the CDR3 is TGTGCCAGCAGTTTCTCAGTGGTCGACGAGCAGTACTTC. It translates to CASSFSVVDEQYF. The rearrangement links TRBV27 to TRBJ2-7; no clear D. The CDR3 spans 13 residues. V lost 3 bases to trimming and J lost 5 bases, with 11 bases between them. CDR1 is MNHEY and CDR2 is SMNVEV in the germline V gene (reference sequence).

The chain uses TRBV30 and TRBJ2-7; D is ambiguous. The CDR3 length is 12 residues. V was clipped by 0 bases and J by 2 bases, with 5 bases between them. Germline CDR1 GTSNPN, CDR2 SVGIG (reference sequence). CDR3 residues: CAWSVGPYEQYF. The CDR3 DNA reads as TGTGCCTGGAGTGTTGGGCCCTACGAGCAGTACTTC.

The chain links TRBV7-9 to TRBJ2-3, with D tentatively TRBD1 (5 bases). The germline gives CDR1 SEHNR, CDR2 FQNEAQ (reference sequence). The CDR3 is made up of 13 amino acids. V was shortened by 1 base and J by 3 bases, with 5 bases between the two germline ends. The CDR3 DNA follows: TGTGCCAGCAGCTTAGAGGGGACAGATACGCAGTATTTT. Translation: CASSLEGTDTQYF.